This record concerns one T cell receptor beta chain sequence. The CDR3 spans 18 residues. V lost 4 bases and J 0 bases, leaving 19 bases between the germline ends. Germline V gene data show CDR1 as SNHLY and CDR2 as FYNNEI. Sequencing was performed with immunoSEQ multiplex PCR; in TCRdb, only in-frame clones are kept and a portion is missing. The repertoire holds about 51,000 clones, with 80% to 85% as singletons. The data were taken from a study of OX40 agonist ivuxolimab in advanced cancers. The sequencing here drew on CD4+ or CD8+ T cells sorted from blood, taken in a trial of the OX40 agonist ivuxolimab. This sequence originates from an adult with an advanced solid tumor such as melanoma, head and neck, liver or kidney cancer. The chain recombines TRBV2 with TRBJ2-1; D is tentatively TRBD1 or TRBD2 (5 bases each). The CDR3 sequence is CASSVYRGLQSSYNEQFF. In nucleotides, the CDR3 is TGTGCCAGCAGTGTCTATCGGGGCTTACAGAGCTCCTACAATGAGCAGTTCTTC.